The clone carrying this TCR beta chain was detected ten times or more. Its antigen is unidentified. Time point noted: persistent/refractory GD, antithyroid drugs over 5 years with positive TRAb. The TCR library was prepared using RNA isolated from PBMCs. This sample is part of a study of regulatory T cells in long-lasting Graves disease. As for the study in general: A definition of persistent Graves' disease required over 5 years of antithyroid drugs plus positive TSH receptor antibodies.

Looked up from germline, CDR1 is SNHLY and CDR2 is FYNNEI. V lost 0 bases to trimming and J lost 7 bases, with 12 bases between them. The CDR3 loop spans 14 amino acids. Regarding the study as a whole: Persistent patients had a count of shared public clonotypes (approximately 3,000) that exceeded that of new patients (966).

iRepertoire HTBI primers and Arm-PCR of CDR3 regions built TCR beta libraries. TCRdb called the multiplex PCR reads again in MiXCR, with one record for every CDR3 protein. The sample contains some 440,000 distinct CDR3 sequences, about 20% of which appear only once. The specimen was peripheral blood mononuclear cells (PBMCs), collected when the disease was refractory, from a patient treated with antithyroid drugs. The J gene is TRBJ1-1, the V gene TRBV2; D gene unclear. The TCR comes from a female donor with Graves disease. The CDR3: CASSEAGGRVEAFF. CDR3 in DNA: TGTGCCAGCAGTGAAGCGGGCGGACGGGTTGAAGCTTTCTTT.